A single T cell receptor beta chain is shown here with its context. The germline gene is not matched at one end of the junction; a read error may be the cause. For naive CD8 T cells, sorting used the CD8+CD4-CCR7+CD45RA+ phenotype. Germline assignment: CDR1 SGHTA and CDR2 FQGNSA. This CDR3 is built from 14 residues. The source of the sample is a study of molecular identifiers for immune sequencing clone quantification. Overall study context: Replicate experiments took RNA from 20,000 or 100,000 naive CD8 cells, divided it five ways and sequenced four.

The bulk TCR libraries were made with methods described before and with listed TCR primers. TCRdb called the PCR reads again in MiXCR, with one record for every CDR3 protein. The table includes about 640,000 distinct CDR3 sequences, 15% to 20% detected once. The sequencing sample was made of naive CD8+ T cells from blood, with Jurkat cell RNA spiked in. Subset given: FACS-sorted CD8+CD4-CCR7+CD45RA+ naive T cells. The receptor was isolated from a human donor in good health. Some libraries in this study had Jurkat cell RNA spiked in. V gene TRBV7-2 combines with J gene TRBJ2-7, with a tentative D call TRBD2 (6 bases). CDR3 sequence: CASNLATVPYEQYF. CDR3 sequence (DNA): TGCGCCAGCAACCTAGCGACGGTTCCGTACGAGCAGTACTTC.